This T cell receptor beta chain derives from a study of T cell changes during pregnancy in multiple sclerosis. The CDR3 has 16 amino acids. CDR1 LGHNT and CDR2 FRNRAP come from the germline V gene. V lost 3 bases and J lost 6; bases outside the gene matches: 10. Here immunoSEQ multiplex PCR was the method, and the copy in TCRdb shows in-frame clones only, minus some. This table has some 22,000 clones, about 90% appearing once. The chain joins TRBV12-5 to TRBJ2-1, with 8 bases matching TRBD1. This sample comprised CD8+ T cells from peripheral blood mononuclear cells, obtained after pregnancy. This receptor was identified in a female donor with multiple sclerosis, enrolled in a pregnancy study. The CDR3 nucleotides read TGTGCTAGTGGTTTCATCCTGTGGACAGGGCCCAATGAGCAGTTCTTC. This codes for CASGFILWTGPNEQFF.